This is a list of T cell receptor beta chains from one sample in a study of blood T cell repertoires in COVID-19. The assay was immunoSEQ multiplex PCR, and TCRdb's table has in-frame clones only and misses some. The sample consists of around 230,000 clones, 86% of them appearing once. The sample taken for sequencing was PBMCs or T cells enriched from blood (not recorded which). These receptors were obtained from a woman aged 40 to 55 with acute COVID-19. Each CDR3 is given without its conserved first and last residue.

TRBV10-3	TRBJ1-5	AISEFGTGANQPQH
TRBV7-8	TRBJ2-3	ASSLVDRGLADTQY
TRBV27	TRBJ1-4	ASSPQGKPNEKLF
TRBV4-2	TRBJ1-6	ASSQDFRTVNSPLH
TRBV28	TRBJ1-1	ASSREAKTEAF
TRBV27	TRBJ2-7	ASSLSSGGDYYEQY
TRBV2	TRBJ1-2	ASSEALGGRENNYGYT
TRBV19	TRBJ2-3	ASNAYAHSRTDTQY
TRBV9	TRBJ1-2	ASSSNEGGTYGYT
TRBV7-2	TRBJ2-7	ASSFGQAQAYEQY
TRBV2	TRBJ2-1	ASSRLAGGHEQF
TRBV7-2	TRBJ2-1	ASSFRTRLEQF
TRBV10-3	TRBJ1-2	AISESKGGGEGYT
TRBV2	TRBJ2-3	ASSRQGGGTDTQY
TRBV4-1	TRBJ2-7	ASSQDWGDRVRYEQY
TRBV3-1/TRBV3-2	TRBJ1-2	ASSPRQGIGYT
TRBV4-3	TRBJ1-2	ASSHRGQGVYT